Listed here are 17 T cell receptor beta chains from one sample, sequenced in a study of patients and donors after allogeneic stem cell transplantation. TCRdb fed the RT-PCR reads into MiXCR, producing one record per CDR3 protein. Of tens of thousands of distinct CDR3 sequences in the sample, less than 30% were seen once. Sequencing input: blood, either unsorted or a sorted T cell fraction (not recorded which). The receptors derive from a human donor who was either an allogeneic HSCT recipient or a stem cell or donor lymphocyte infusion donor (not recorded which). It is not recorded whose cells these are; they may come from a transplant donor.

On this clonotype itself: A much larger clone differs from this one at a single base, so this may be a read error. The genes are TRBV7-9 and TRBJ2-1, with D unresolved. The V gene's germline CDR1 is SEHNR and CDR2 FQNEAQ (reference sequence). This CDR3 spans 11 amino acids. V was shortened by 1 base and J by 8 bases, with 3 bases between the two germline ends. This CDR3 is CASSLGHEQFF. The CDR3 DNA is TGTGCCAGCAGCTTAGGCCATGAGCAGTTCTTC.

The chain links TRBV20-1 to TRBJ2-7; 7 bases are a match to TRBD2. The CDR3 sequence is 16 residues long. V shed 0 bases and J 7 bases; nucleotides not matched to a gene: 15. Germline CDR1 and CDR2: DFQATT and SNEGSKA (reference sequence). CDR3 amino acids: CSARDGSGAIIGEQYF. CDR3 nucleotides: TGCAGTGCTAGAGATGGCAGCGGGGCCATAATAGGGGAGCAGTACTTC.

V is TRBV27 and J is TRBJ2-3; the match to TRBD2 covers 7 bases. The CDR3 extends over 16 amino acids. J lost 5 bases, V lost 3 bases, and 11 bases had no gene match. Germline assignment: CDR1 MNHEY and CDR2 SMNVEV (reference sequence). The CDR3 sequence is CASSLLPGGFRDTQYF. The DNA of the CDR3 is TGTGCCAGCAGTTTGCTACCCGGGGGGTTCAGAGATACGCAGTATTTT.

The chain joins TRBV28 to TRBJ1-5; the D is unclear. This CDR3 contains 14 residues. Germline CDR1 MDHEN, CDR2 SYDVKM. V was shortened by 6 bases and J by 0 bases, with 9 bases between the two germline ends. The CDR3 sequence is CASRGGNSNQPQHF. In DNA, the CDR3 is TGTGCCAGCAGGGGAGGGAATAGCAATCAGCCCCAGCATTTT.

The genes are TRBV27 and TRBJ2-1, with TRBD2 identical over 11 bases. This CDR3 comprises 15 residues. J was trimmed by 8 bases and V by 6 bases; bases with no gene match: 9. Germline CDR1 is MNHEY and CDR2 is SMNVEV (reference sequence). CDR3 nucleotides: TGTGCCAGCAGCTTTTGGGGGACTAGCGGTGATGAGCAGTTCTTC. Amino acids: CASSFWGTSGDEQFF.

J is TRBJ2-7 and V is TRBV6-6; 8 bases align to TRBD2. This CDR3 has 17 residues. J gave up 1 base and V 0 bases, and 8 bases lay outside the gene matches. CDR1 MNHNY and CDR2 SVGAGI come from the germline V gene (reference sequence). The CDR3 DNA follows: TGTGCCAGCAGTTACTCGAATCTTGCTAGCGGGTCCTACGAGCAGTACTTC. This translates into CASSYSNLASGSYEQYF.

This clonotype was found many times. V and J are TRBV12-3 or TRBV12-4 and TRBJ2-5; D gene uncertain. V was pared by 3 bases and J by 5 bases, with 7 bases between. The CDR3 is 12 residues long. CDR3 in amino acids: CASSFPRETQYF. The CDR3 nucleotides are TGTGCCAGCAGTTTCCCCCGGGAGACCCAGTACTTC.

This clonotype was counted a few times. The gene calls are TRBV5-1 and TRBJ2-1, with D possibly TRBD2 on 7 matching bases. CDR3 length: 16 residues. Trimming stripped 5 bases from V and 4 bases from J, with 19 bases between. The germline V gene has CDR1 SGHRS and CDR2 YFSETQ. CDR3 sequence: CASSQDRGAEYNEQFF. The CDR3 DNA sequence: TGCGCCAGCAGTCAAGACCGGGGGGCCGAATACAATGAGCAGTTCTTC.

The rearrangement joins TRBV5-1 to TRBJ2-4; 11 bases map to TRBD2. In germline, CDR1 is SGHRS, CDR2 YFSETQ. Trimming cost V 4 bases and J 8 bases; bases outside gene matches: 11. CDR3 length: 16 amino acids. CDR3 DNA: TGCGCCAGCAGCCTGGGACTAGCGGTAAAGGGGTACATTCAGTACTTC. Its protein is CASSLGLAVKGYIQYF. Supplemented by reference TRBV5-1 and TRBJ2-4, the full variable domain reads KAGVTQTPRYLIKTRGQQVTLSCSPISGHRSVSWYQQTPGQGLQFLFEYFSETQRNKGNFPGRFSGRQFSNSRSEMNVSTLELGDSALYLCASSLGLAVKGYIQYFGAGTRLSVL.

This clonotype has only a few counts. The chain is built from TRBV12-3 or TRBV12-4 and TRBJ1-1; no clear D. Trimming took 5 bases from V and 1 from J, leaving 11 bases between them. The CDR3 totals 14 residues. The CDR3 DNA follows: TGTGCCAGCAGTCCCCAGACTTGGAACACTGAAGCTTTCTTT. Amino acids: CASSPQTWNTEAFF.

The V gene is TRBV20-1, the J gene TRBJ1-2, with 7 bases lining up with TRBD1. Per the germline V gene, CDR1 is DFQATT and CDR2 is SNEGSKA (reference sequence). The CDR3 runs 15 residues. J was trimmed by 1 base and V by 6 bases; bases with no gene match: 11. The CDR3 protein is CSALSDRALNYGYTF. CDR3 nucleotide sequence: TGCAGTGCCCTTAGCGACAGGGCCCTTAACTATGGCTACACCTTC.

This CDR3 reads CASTPIGGTVSYEQYF. CDR3 nucleotides: TGTGCCAGCACCCCAATCGGGGGGACAGTTTCCTACGAGCAGTACTTC. This chain connects TRBV28 to TRBJ2-7; either TRBD1 or TRBD2 may supply D (7 bases each). The CDR3 is made up of 16 amino acids. Trimming shortened V by 7 bases and J by 1 base, and 20 bases separated the two germline ends. Germline CDR1 reads MDHEN; CDR2 reads SYDVKM.

The genes are TRBV12-3 or TRBV12-4 and TRBJ1-1, with D possibly being TRBD1 (6 bases). With 6 bases removed from V and 5 bases from J, the gap between germline ends came to 16 bases. The CDR3 sequence is 14 residues long. CDR3 sequence (DNA): TGTGCCAGCAGCCATCCTCGGGGGCAAACTGAAGCTTTCTTT. Its translation is CASSHPRGQTEAFF.

This clonotype appeared a few times. CDR3 coding DNA: TGTGCCAGCACCGGAGGACAGGCCCCTGAGGGCTATGGCTACACCTTC. Its protein product is CASTGGQAPEGYGYTF. This chain links TRBV28 with TRBJ1-2; 7 nucleotides match TRBD1. V was clipped by 7 bases and J by 4 bases; unmatched bases: 15. This CDR3 has 16 residues. Per germline, CDR1 MDHEN and CDR2 SYDVKM.

DNA of the CDR3: TGCAGCGTTGAAGATGGACGGCTCTACGAGCAGTACTTC. It codes for CSVEDGRLYEQYF. The chain is built from TRBV29-1 and TRBJ2-7, with D unclear. The length of the CDR3 is 13 residues. CDR1 is SQVTM and CDR2 is ANQGSEA in the germline V gene. V shed 0 bases and J shed 3 bases, with 9 bases lying between them.

This clonotype came up a few times. V and J are TRBV5-1 and TRBJ2-5; TRBD2 matches at 9 bases. With V trimmed by 4 bases and J by 2 bases, 9 bases remained unmatched. The CDR3 contains 16 residues. CDR1 is SGHRS, CDR2 YFSETQ, per germline. CDR3 sequence reads: CASSPGGTSGQETQYF. CDR3 bases: TGCGCCAGCAGCCCTGGGGGAACTAGCGGGCAAGAGACCCAGTACTTC.

The chain recombines TRBV12-3 or TRBV12-4 with TRBJ1-1, with D perhaps matching TRBD1 (6 bases). The CDR3 runs to 14 residues. V lost 6 bases, J lost 5 bases, and 16 bases lay in between. DNA for the CDR3: TGTGCCAGCAGGCCCAGGACAGTCACAACTGAAGCTTTCTTT. Translation: CASRPRTVTTEAFF.